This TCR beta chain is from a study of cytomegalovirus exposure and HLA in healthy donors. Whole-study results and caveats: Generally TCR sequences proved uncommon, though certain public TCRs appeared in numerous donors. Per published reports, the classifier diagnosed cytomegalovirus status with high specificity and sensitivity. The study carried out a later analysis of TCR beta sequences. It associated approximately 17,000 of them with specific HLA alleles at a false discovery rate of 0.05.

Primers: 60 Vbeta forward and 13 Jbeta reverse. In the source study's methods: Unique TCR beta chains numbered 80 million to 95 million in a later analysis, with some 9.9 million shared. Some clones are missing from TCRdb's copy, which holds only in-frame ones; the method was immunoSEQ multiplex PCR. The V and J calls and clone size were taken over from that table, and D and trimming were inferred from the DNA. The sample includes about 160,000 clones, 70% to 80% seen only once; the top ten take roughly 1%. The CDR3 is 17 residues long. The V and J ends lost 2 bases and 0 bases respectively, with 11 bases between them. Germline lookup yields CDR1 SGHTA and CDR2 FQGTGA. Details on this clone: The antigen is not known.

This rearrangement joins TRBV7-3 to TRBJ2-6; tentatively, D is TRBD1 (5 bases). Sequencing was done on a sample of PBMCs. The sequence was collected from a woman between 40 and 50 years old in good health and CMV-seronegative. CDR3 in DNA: TGTGCCAGCAGCTTACTAGGGGCCCTCTCTGGGGCCAACGTCCTGACTTTC. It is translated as CASSLLGALSGANVLTF.